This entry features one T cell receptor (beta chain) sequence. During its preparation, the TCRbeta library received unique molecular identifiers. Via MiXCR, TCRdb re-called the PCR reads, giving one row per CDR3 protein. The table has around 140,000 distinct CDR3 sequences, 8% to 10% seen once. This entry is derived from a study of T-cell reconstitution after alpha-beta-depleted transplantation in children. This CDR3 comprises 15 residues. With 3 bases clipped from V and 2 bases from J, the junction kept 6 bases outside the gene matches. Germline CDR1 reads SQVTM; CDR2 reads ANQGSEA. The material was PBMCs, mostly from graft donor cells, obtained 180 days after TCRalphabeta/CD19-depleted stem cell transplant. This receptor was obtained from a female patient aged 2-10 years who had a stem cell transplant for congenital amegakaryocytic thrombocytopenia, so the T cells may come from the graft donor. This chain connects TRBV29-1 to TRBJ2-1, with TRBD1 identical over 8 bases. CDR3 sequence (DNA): TGCAGCGTTGACCGTAGGGACAGGACCTACAATGAGCAGTTCTTC. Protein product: CSVDRRDRTYNEQFF.